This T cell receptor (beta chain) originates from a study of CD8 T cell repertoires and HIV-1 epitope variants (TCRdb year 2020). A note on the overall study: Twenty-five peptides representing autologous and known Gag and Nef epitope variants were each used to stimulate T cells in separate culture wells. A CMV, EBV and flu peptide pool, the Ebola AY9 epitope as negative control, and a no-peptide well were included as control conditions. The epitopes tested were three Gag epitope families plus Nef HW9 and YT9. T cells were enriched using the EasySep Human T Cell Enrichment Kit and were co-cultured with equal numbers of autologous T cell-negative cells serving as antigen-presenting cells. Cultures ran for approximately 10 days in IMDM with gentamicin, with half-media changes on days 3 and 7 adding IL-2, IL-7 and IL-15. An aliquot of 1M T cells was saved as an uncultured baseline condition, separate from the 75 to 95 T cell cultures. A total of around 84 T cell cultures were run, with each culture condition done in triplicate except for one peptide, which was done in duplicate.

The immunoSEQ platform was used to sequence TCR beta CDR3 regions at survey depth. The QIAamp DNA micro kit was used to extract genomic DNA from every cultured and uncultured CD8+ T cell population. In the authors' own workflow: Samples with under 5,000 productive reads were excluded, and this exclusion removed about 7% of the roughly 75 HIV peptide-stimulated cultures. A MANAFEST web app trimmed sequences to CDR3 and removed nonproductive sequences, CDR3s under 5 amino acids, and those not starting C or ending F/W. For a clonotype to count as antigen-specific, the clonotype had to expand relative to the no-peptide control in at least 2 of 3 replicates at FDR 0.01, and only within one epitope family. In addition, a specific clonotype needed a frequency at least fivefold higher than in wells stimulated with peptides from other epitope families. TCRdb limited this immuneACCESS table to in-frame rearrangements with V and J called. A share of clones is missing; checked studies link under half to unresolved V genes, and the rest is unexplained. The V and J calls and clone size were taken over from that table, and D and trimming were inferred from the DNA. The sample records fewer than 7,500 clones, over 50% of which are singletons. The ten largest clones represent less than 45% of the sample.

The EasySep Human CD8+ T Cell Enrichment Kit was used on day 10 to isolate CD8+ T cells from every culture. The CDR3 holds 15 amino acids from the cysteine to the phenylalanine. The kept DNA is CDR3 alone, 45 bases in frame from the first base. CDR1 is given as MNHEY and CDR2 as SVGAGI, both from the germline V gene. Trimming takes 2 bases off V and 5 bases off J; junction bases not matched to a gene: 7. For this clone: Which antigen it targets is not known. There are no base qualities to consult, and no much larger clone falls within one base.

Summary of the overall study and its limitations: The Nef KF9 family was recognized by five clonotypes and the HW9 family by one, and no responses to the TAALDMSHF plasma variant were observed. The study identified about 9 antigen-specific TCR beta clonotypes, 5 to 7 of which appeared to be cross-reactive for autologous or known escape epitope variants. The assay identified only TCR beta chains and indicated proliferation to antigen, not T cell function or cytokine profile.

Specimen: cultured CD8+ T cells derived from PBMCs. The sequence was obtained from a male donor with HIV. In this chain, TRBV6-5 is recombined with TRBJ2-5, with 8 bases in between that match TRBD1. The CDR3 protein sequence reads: CASSYGQGAFETQYF. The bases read TGTGCCAGCAGTTACGGCCAGGGGGCGTTTGAGACCCAGTACTTC.